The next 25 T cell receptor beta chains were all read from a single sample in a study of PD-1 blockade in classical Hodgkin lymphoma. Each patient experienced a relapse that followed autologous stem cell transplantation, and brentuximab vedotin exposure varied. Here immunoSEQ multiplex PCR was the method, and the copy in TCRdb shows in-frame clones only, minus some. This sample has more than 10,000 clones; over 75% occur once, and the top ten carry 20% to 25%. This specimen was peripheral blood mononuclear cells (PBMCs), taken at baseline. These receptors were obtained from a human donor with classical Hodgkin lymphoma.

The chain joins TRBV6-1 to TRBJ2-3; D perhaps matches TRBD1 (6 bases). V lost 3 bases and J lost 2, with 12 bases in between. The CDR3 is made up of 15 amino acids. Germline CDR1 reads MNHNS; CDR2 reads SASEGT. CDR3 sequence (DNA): TGTGCCAGCAGTGATGGGGACACCTACACAGATACGCAGTATTTT. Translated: CASSDGDTYTDTQYF.

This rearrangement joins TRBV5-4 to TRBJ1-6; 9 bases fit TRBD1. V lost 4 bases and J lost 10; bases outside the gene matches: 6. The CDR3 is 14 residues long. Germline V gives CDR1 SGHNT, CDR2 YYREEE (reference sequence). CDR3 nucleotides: TGTGCCAGCAGCCAAGGGGACAGGGCCTCACCCCTCCACTTT. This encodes CASSQGDRASPLHF.

The CDR3 loop is CASRRQGSGANVLTF. The CDR3 DNA reads as TGTGCCAGCAGACGACAGGGCTCCGGGGCCAACGTCCTGACTTTC. The genes are TRBV5-6 and TRBJ2-6; TRBD1 agrees at 7 bases. This CDR3 has 15 amino acids. Germline-derived CDR1 and CDR2 are SGHDT and YYEEEE. V lost 5 bases to trimming and J lost 4 bases; unmatched junction nucleotides: 6. The full variable domain, with the rest looked up from reference TRBV5-6 and TRBJ2-6, is DAGVTQSPTHLIKTRGQQVTLRCSPKSGHDTVSWYQQALGQGPQFIFQYYEEEERQRGNFPDRFSGHQFPNYSSELNVNALLLGDSALYLCASRRQGSGANVLTFGAGSRLTVL.

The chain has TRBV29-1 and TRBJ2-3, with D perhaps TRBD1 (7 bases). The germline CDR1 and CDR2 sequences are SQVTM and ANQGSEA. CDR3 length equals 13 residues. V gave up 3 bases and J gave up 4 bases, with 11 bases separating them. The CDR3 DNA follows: TGCAGCGTTGAGGACAGGAGGGCAGATACGCAGTATTTT. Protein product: CSVEDRRADTQYF.

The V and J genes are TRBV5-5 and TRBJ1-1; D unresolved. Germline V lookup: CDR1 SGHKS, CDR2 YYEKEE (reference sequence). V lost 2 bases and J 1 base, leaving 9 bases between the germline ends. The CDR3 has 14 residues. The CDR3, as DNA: TGTGCCAGCAGCTTTGACATTGCGAACACTGAAGCTTTCTTT. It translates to CASSFDIANTEAFF.

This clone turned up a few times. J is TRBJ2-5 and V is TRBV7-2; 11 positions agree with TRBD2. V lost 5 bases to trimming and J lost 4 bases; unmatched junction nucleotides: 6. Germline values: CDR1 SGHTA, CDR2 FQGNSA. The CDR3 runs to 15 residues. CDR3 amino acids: CASSLAGTSGETQYF. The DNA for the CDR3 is TGTGCCAGCAGCCTGGCCGGGACTAGCGGAGAGACCCAGTACTTC.

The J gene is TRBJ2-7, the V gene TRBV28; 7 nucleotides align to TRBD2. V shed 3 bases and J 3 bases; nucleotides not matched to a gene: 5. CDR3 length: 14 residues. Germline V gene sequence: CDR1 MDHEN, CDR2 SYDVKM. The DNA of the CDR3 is TGTGCCAGCAGTTTTTGGCGGGGGTACTACGAGCAGTACTTC. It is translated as CASSFWRGYYEQYF. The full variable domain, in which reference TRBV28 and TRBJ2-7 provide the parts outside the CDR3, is DVKVTQSSRYLVKRTGEKVFLECVQDMDHENMFWYRQDPGLGLRLIYFSYDVKMKEKGDIPEGYSVSREKKERFSLILESASTNQTSMYLCASSFWRGYYEQYFGPGTRLTVT.

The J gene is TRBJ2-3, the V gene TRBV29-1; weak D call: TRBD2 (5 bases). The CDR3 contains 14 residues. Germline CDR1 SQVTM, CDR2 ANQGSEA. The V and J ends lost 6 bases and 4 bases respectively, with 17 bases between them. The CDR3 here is CSVPRGINADTQYF. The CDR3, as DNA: TGCAGCGTCCCCCGGGGTATAAACGCAGATACGCAGTATTTT.

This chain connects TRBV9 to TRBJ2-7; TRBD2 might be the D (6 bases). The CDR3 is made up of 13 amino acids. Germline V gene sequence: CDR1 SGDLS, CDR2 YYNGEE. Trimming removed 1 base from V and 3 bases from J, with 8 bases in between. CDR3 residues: CASSVTGGYEQYF. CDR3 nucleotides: TGTGCCAGCAGCGTAACCGGGGGCTACGAGCAGTACTTC. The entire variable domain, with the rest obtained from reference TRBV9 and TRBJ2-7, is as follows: DSGVTQTPKHLITATGQRVTLRCSPRSGDLSVYWYQQSLDQGLQFLIQYYNGEERAKGNILERFSAQQFPDLHSELNLSSLELGDSALYFCASSVTGGYEQYFGPGTRLTVT.

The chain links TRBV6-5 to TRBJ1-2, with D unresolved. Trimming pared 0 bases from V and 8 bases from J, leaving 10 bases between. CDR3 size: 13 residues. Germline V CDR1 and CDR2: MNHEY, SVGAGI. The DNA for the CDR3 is TGTGCCAGCAGTTACTCAGGAGGGTTGGGCTACACCTTC. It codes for CASSYSGGLGYTF.

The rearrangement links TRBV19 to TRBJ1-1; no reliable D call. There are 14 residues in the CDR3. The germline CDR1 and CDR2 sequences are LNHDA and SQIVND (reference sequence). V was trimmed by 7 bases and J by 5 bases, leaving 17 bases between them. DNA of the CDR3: TGTGCCAGTAAATCTCAACAGAGCTTAACTGAAGCTTTCTTT. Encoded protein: CASKSQQSLTEAFF.

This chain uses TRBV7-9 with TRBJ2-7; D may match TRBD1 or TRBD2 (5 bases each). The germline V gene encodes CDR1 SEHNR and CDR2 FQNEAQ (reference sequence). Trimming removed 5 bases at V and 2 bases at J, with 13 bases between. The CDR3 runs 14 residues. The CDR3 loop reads CASSSWGTPYEQYF. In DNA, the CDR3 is TGTGCCAGCAGCAGTTGGGGGACCCCCTACGAGCAGTACTTC.

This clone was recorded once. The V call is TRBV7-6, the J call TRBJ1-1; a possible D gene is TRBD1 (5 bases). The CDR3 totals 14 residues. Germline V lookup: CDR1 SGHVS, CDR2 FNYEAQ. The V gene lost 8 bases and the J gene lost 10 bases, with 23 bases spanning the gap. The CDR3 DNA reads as TGTGCCAGCTCACGGTCAGGTAGCGCCGGGGGAGCTTTCTTT. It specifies CASSRSGSAGGAFF.

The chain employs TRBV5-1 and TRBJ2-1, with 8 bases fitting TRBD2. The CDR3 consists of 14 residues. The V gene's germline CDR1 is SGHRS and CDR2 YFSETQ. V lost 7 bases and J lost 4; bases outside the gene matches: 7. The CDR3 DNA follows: TGCGCCAGCCGACGGGGGGGAGAGTACAATGAGCAGTTCTTC. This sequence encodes CASRRGGEYNEQFF. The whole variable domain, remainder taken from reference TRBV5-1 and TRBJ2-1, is KAGVTQTPRYLIKTRGQQVTLSCSPISGHRSVSWYQQTPGQGLQFLFEYFSETQRNKGNFPGRFSGRQFSNSRSEMNVSTLELGDSALYLCASRRGGEYNEQFFGPGTRLTVL.

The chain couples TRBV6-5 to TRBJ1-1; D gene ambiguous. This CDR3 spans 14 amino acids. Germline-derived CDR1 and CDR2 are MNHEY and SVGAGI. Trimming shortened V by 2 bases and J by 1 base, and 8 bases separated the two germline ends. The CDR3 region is CASSYGGWNTEAFF. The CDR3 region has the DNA TGTGCCAGCAGTTACGGCGGCTGGAACACTGAAGCTTTCTTT.

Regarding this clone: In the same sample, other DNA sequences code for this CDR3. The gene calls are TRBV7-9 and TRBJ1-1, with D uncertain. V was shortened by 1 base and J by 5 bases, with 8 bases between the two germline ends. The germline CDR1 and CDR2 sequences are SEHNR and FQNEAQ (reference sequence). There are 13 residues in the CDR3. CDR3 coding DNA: TGTGCCAGCAGCTTAGAGGGCCGGACTGAAGCTTTCTTT. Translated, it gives CASSLEGRTEAFF.

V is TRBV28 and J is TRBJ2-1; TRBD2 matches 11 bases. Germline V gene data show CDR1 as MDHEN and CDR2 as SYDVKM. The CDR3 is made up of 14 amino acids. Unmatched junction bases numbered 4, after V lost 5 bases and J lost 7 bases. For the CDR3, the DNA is TGTGCCAGCAGTATTAGCGGGGGGGCGAATGAGCAGTTCTTC. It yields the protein CASSISGGANEQFF.

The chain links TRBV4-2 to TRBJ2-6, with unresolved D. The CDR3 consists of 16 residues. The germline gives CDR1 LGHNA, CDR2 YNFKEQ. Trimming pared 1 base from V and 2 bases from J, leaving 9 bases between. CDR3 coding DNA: TGTGCCAGCAGCCAAGCACATGGGGCTGGGGCCAACGTCCTGACTTTC. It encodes CASSQAHGAGANVLTF.

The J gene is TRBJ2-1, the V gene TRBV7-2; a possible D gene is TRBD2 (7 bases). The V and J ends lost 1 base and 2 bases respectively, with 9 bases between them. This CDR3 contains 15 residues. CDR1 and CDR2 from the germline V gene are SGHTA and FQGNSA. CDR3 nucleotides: TGTGCCAGCAGCTTAGACGGGGGGCCCTACAATGAGCAGTTCTTC. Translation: CASSLDGGPYNEQFF.

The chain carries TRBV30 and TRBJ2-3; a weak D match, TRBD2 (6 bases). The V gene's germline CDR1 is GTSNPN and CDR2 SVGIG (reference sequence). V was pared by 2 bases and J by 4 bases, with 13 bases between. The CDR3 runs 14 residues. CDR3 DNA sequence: TGTGCCTGGAGTCCGGGACTTCCGCCAGATACGCAGTATTTT. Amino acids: CAWSPGLPPDTQYF.

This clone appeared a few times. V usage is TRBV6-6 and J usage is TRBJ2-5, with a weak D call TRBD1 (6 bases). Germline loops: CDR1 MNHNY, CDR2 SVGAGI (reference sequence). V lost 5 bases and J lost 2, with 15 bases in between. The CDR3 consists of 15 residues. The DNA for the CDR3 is TGTGCCAGCAGTACACAGGGATGGGGACAAGAGACCCAGTACTTC. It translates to CASSTQGWGQETQYF.

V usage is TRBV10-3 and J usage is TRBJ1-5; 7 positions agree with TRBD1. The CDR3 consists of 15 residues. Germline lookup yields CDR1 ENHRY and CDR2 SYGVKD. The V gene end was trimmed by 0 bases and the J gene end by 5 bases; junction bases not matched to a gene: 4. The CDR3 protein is CAISESRQGDQPQHF. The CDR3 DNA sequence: TGTGCCATCAGTGAGTCGAGACAGGGTGATCAGCCCCAGCATTTT.

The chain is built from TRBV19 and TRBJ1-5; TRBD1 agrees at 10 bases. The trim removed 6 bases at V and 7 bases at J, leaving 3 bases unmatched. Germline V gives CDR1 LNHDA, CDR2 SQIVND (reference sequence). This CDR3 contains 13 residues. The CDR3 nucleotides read TGTGCCAGTAGCGGGACAGGGGAACAGCCCCAGCATTTT. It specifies CASSGTGEQPQHF.

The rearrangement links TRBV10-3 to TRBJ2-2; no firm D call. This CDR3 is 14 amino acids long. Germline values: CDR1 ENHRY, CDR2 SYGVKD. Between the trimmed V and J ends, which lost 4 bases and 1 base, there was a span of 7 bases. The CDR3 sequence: CAISARENTGELFF. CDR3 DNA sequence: TGTGCCATCAGTGCTAGGGAGAACACCGGGGAGCTGTTTTTT.

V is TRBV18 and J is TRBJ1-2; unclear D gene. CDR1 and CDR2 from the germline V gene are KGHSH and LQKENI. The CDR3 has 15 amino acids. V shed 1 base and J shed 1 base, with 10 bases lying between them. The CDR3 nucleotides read TGTGCCAGCTCACCACAGGCAGTATTTAACTATGGCTACACCTTC. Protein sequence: CASSPQAVFNYGYTF.